Following are 18 T cell receptor beta chains from one sample sequenced in a study of cytomegalovirus exposure and HLA in healthy donors. The primer mix had 60 Vbeta and 13 Jbeta primers. Measured with immunoSEQ multiplex PCR; TCRdb has only the in-frame clones, and not every one. The table records 150,000 to 180,000 clones, around 82% of them present only once. The sequenced material came from PBMCs. Receptors were obtained from a woman aged 40 to 55 in good health and CMV-seropositive.

The chain uses TRBV9 and TRBJ2-5; TRBD1 matches at 7 bases. The CDR3 has 15 residues. Germline lookup yields CDR1 SGDLS and CDR2 YYNGEE. Trimming took 4 bases from V and 4 from J; bases not matched to a gene: 10. CDR3 in DNA: TGTGCCAGCAGCCCTAGGGGGCGAGTGGGAGAGACCCAGTACTTC. Translation: CASSPRGRVGETQYF.

The chain couples TRBV10-3 to TRBJ1-1; possible D gene TRBD1, 5 bases. Germline V lookup: CDR1 ENHRY, CDR2 SYGVKD. V was shortened by 6 bases and J by 0 bases, with 11 bases between the two germline ends. The CDR3 spans 14 residues. This chain's CDR3 is CAIRGGVMNTEAFF. The CDR3 DNA reads TGTGCCATCAGGGGGGGAGTGATGAACACTGAAGCTTTCTTT.

The chain is built from TRBV6-1 and TRBJ1-1; D is unresolved. Between the trimmed V and J ends, which lost 3 bases and 1 base, there was a span of 6 bases. CDR3 length equals 13 residues. CDR1 and CDR2 (germline): MNHNS, SASEGT. The chain's CDR3 is CASSERQNTEAFF. As DNA, the CDR3 is TGTGCCAGCAGTGAGCGCCAGAACACTGAAGCTTTCTTT.

The J gene is TRBJ2-3, the V gene TRBV7-9; weak D call: TRBD1 (6 bases). CDR1 and CDR2 (germline): SEHNR, FQNEAQ (reference sequence). The V gene lost 3 bases and the J gene lost 0 bases, with 7 bases spanning the gap. The length of the CDR3 is 14 residues. CDR3 in amino acids: CASSFTGSTDTQYF. The CDR3 bases are TGTGCCAGCAGCTTTACAGGGAGCACAGATACGCAGTATTTT.

In this sample, this clone turned up many times. This sequence joins TRBV19 and TRBJ1-1; maybe TRBD1 (5 bases). V gave up 6 bases and J gave up 0 bases, with 14 bases separating them. The CDR3 sequence is 15 residues long. The V gene's germline CDR1 is LNHDA and CDR2 SQIVND (reference sequence). Here the CDR3 reads CASRPEGAMNTEAFF. The CDR3 bases are TGTGCCAGTAGGCCGGAAGGGGCCATGAACACTGAAGCTTTCTTT. Based on the CDR3 plus reference TRBV19 and TRBJ1-1, the full variable domain is DGGITQSPKYLFRKEGQNVTLSCEQNLNHDAMYWYRQDPGQGLRLIYYSQIVNDFQKGDIAEGYSVSREKKESFPLTVTSAQKNPTAFYLCASRPEGAMNTEAFFGQGTRLTVV.

The chain joins TRBV19 to TRBJ2-1, with TRBD2 matching over 9 bases. V lost 6 bases to trimming and J lost 8 bases; unmatched junction nucleotides: 5. CDR3 size: 13 residues. Germline V CDR1 and CDR2: LNHDA, SQIVND (reference sequence). CDR3 DNA sequence: TGTGCCAGTAGGGTCTTAGCGGGAGATGAGCAGTTCTTC. This sequence encodes CASRVLAGDEQFF.

The chain recombines TRBV13 with TRBJ1-2; 9 positions match TRBD1. Looked up from germline, CDR1 is PRHDT and CDR2 is FYEKMQ (reference sequence). The CDR3 loop spans 14 amino acids. The V gene end was trimmed by 3 bases and the J gene end by 4 bases; junction bases not matched to a gene: 3. This CDR3 reads CASSFRTGVYGYTF. As DNA, the CDR3 is TGTGCCAGCAGCTTCAGGACAGGGGTCTATGGCTACACCTTC.

The genes are TRBV6-1 and TRBJ1-1; D perhaps matches TRBD1 (6 bases). Germline CDR1 reads MNHNS; CDR2 reads SASEGT. The CDR3 contains 14 residues. V was clipped by 8 bases and J by 2 bases, with 15 bases between them. The CDR3 nucleotides read TGTGCCAGCCAGCGAACAGGGAAAAACACTGAAGCTTTCTTT. Translating it yields CASQRTGKNTEAFF.

This clone was counted only a few times. The chain uses TRBV4-1 and TRBJ2-7; TRBD1 agrees at 8 bases. Germline lookup yields CDR1 MGHRA and CDR2 YSYEKL. CDR3 length equals 21 residues. The J segment lost 0 bases and the V segment lost 5 bases, leaving 24 bases of the junction unmatched. The CDR3 is CASSLGQGHVLGAGSSYEQYF. The CDR3 nucleotides read TGCGCCAGCAGCTTAGGACAGGGTCATGTATTAGGGGCGGGTAGCTCCTACGAGCAGTACTTC.

V gene TRBV7-8 combines with J gene TRBJ2-2, with D possibly being TRBD2 (6 bases). Trimming pared 1 base from V and 5 bases from J, leaving 14 bases between. This CDR3 spans 16 amino acids. Germline loops: CDR1 SGHVS, CDR2 FQNEAQ. This chain's CDR3 is CASSLVRSGGTGELFF. The CDR3 DNA follows: TGTGCCAGCAGCTTAGTACGTAGCGGAGGGACCGGGGAGCTGTTTTTT.

This chain joins TRBV4-1 and TRBJ2-5, with 7 bases matching TRBD2. The germline V gene has CDR1 MGHRA and CDR2 YSYEKL. CDR3 length: 16 residues. Germline trimming cut 3 bases from V and 4 bases from J; bases unmatched to any gene: 11. The CDR3 loop reads CASSQSVGRGGETQYF. DNA of the CDR3: TGCGCCAGCAGCCAGAGCGTTGGGAGGGGCGGAGAGACCCAGTACTTC.

The chain recombines TRBV28 with TRBJ2-1; 7 positions match TRBD2. Germline V gene sequence: CDR1 MDHEN, CDR2 SYDVKM. This CDR3 comprises 16 residues. V dropped 5 bases and J dropped 7; count of bases not matched to a gene: 14. CDR3 bases: TGTGCCAGCAGTCTGAAGCGGGGATCTTCTAAGAATGAGCAGTTCTTC. As protein: CASSLKRGSSKNEQFF.

This chain links TRBV5-1 with TRBJ2-2, with 7 bases lining up with TRBD2. Germline assignment: CDR1 SGHRS and CDR2 YFSETQ. After removal of 3 bases from V and 0 bases from J, the junction contained 2 bases not matched to a gene. CDR3 length: 15 amino acids. The CDR3 sequence is CASSSGGTNTGELFF. CDR3 coding DNA: TGCGCCAGCAGCTCCGGGGGGACGAACACCGGGGAGCTGTTTTTT.

The rearrangement links TRBV7-9 to TRBJ1-4; no definite D call. The CDR3 sequence is 17 residues long. Trimming pared 5 bases from V and 0 bases from J, leaving 16 bases between. Germline CDR1 SEHNR, CDR2 FQNEAQ (reference sequence). The CDR3 DNA sequence: TGTGCCAGCAGCGGACCATGGGGAGATGCAACTAATGAAAAACTGTTTTTT. Translated, it gives CASSGPWGDATNEKLFF.

The V call is TRBV30, the J call TRBJ1-2; D is ambiguous. Deletions cut 4 bases from V and 4 bases from J, with 13 bases between. In germline, CDR1 is GTSNPN, CDR2 SVGIG (reference sequence). The CDR3 spans 13 residues. This chain's CDR3 is CAWTREGAYGYTF. The CDR3 nucleotides read TGTGCCTGGACTCGCGAGGGTGCCTATGGCTACACCTTC. Complete variable domain (other parts from reference TRBV30 and TRBJ1-2): SQTIHQWPATLVQPVGSPLSLECTVEGTSNPNLYWYRQAAGRGLQLLFYSVGIGQISSEVPQNLSASRPQDRQFILSSKKLLLSDSGFYLCAWTREGAYGYTFGSGTRLTVV.

This clone came up once. CDR3: CSGQPSTNSSYEQYF. In nucleotides, the CDR3 is TGCAGCGGCCAACCTTCTACCAACAGCTCCTACGAGCAGTACTTC. The chain couples TRBV29-1 to TRBJ2-7; D gene ambiguous. CDR3 length: 15 residues. Looked up from germline, CDR1 is SQVTM and CDR2 is ANQGSEA. Trimming took off 7 bases at V and 0 bases at J, with 19 bases between the two ends.

Here the CDR3 reads CASSHGQGNTIYF. Written as DNA, the CDR3 is TGCGCCAGCAGCCACGGTCAGGGCAACACCATATATTTT. V is TRBV5-1 and J is TRBJ1-3; possible D gene TRBD1, 5 bases. There are 13 residues in the CDR3. V was clipped by 4 bases and J by 7 bases, with 12 bases between them. The germline V gene has CDR1 SGHRS and CDR2 YFSETQ.

This rearrangement joins TRBV14 to TRBJ2-3; 8 bases match TRBD2. J lost 0 bases, V lost 0 bases, and 14 bases had no gene match. The CDR3 totals 20 residues. Per germline, CDR1 SGHDN and CDR2 FVKESK. This CDR3 reads CASSQERGSPGLGSTDTQYF. DNA of the CDR3: TGTGCCAGCAGCCAAGAAAGAGGATCCCCGGGACTAGGGAGCACAGATACGCAGTATTTT.